The subject of this entry is one T cell receptor beta chain. This specimen belongs to a study of preoperative IRX-2 immunotherapy in early breast cancer. The CDR3 extends over 15 amino acids. V shed 2 bases and J shed 4 bases, with 14 bases lying between them. From germline, CDR1 is MNHNS and CDR2 SASEGT. The treatment denotes: preoperative locoregional IRX-2 cytokine immunotherapy. Samples came from a phase Ib trial of preoperative locoregional IRX-2 cytokine immunotherapy. Repertoires were generated with immunoSEQ multiplex PCR, while TCRdb's copy carries only in-frame clones and drops some. Of around 39,000 clones in the sample, approximately 94% were seen once.

This receptor was obtained from a human donor with breast cancer. The gene calls are TRBV6-1 and TRBJ1-2; maybe TRBD1 (5 bases). The input for sequencing was tumor tissue, taken after IRX-2 immunotherapy. The CDR3 reads CASSETTATGYGYTF. The CDR3, as DNA: TGTGCCAGCAGTGAAACCACGGCCACAGGCTATGGCTACACCTTC.